Reported below is one T cell receptor (beta chain). Its antigen is as yet unknown. The data derive from a study of Tregs in tolerant kidney transplant recipients. Study-level findings and limits: Validation in larger populations is needed because few patients were studied.

Assay used: immunoSEQ multiplex PCR; TCRdb lists only in-frame clones, some missing. The repertoire holds 85,000 to 90,000 clones, with 90% to 95% as singletons. CDR1 is SGHTS, CDR2 YDEGEE, per germline. This CDR3 has 18 amino acids. J was trimmed by 0 bases and V by 0 bases; bases with no gene match: 8. The chain links TRBV5-8 to TRBJ2-7, with 11 bases fitting TRBD2. Sequenced material: CD8+ T cells from blood. The receptor was isolated from a human donor in good health. In DNA, the CDR3 is TGTGCCAGCAGCTTGGCTATTAGCGGGAGGGCCTACTCCTACGAGCAGTACTTC. This encodes CASSLAISGRAYSYEQYF.